This TCR beta chain was recovered during a study of breast tumors, draining lymph nodes, adjacent tissues. Study-wide results and limits: Compared with lymph nodes, tumors were less diverse; compared with nontumor tissue, more. Tumor and nontumor repertoires were significantly more similar in luminal-like than in basal-like breast cancer. Findings are consistent with lymph node origin and intratumoral expansion of most tumor T cells.

On this clonotype: Antigen unknown.

TCRdb fed the multiplex PCR reads into MiXCR, producing one record per CDR3 protein. The sample yields tens of thousands of distinct CDR3 sequences, roughly three quarters seen once. Material for sequencing was tumor-adjacent breast tissue. This sequence was found in a female donor with breast cancer. Some clones in this sample may be carry-over from other donors' samples.

CDR3 region: CASSFEVYEQYF. CDR3 in DNA: TGTGCCAGCAGTTTTGAGGTTTACGAGCAGTACTTC. The chain is built from TRBV12-3 or TRBV12-4 and TRBJ2-7; D call uncertain. CDR3 length equals 12 residues. Trimming cost V 3 bases and J 4 bases, with 7 bases left between them.